This TCR beta chain was recorded in a study of early T cells in non-severe SARS-CoV-2 infection. TCRdb called the 5' RACE reads again in MiXCR, with one record for every CDR3 protein. The table has approximately 120,000 distinct CDR3 sequences, about 15% seen once. V was clipped by 0 bases and J by 1 base, with 10 bases between them. The CDR3 contains 16 residues. Looked up from germline, CDR1 is SGHNT and CDR2 is YYREEE (reference sequence). The chain couples TRBV5-4 to TRBJ2-2; the D gene is possibly TRBD1 (6 bases). Material for sequencing was whole blood. The clonotype comes from an adult who was a healthcare worker with PCR-confirmed SARS-CoV-2 infection or an uninfected control (not recorded which). The CDR3 loop is CASSLAPTGNTGELFF. CDR3 coding DNA: TGTGCCAGCAGCTTGGCCCCGACAGGGAACACCGGGGAGCTGTTTTTT.